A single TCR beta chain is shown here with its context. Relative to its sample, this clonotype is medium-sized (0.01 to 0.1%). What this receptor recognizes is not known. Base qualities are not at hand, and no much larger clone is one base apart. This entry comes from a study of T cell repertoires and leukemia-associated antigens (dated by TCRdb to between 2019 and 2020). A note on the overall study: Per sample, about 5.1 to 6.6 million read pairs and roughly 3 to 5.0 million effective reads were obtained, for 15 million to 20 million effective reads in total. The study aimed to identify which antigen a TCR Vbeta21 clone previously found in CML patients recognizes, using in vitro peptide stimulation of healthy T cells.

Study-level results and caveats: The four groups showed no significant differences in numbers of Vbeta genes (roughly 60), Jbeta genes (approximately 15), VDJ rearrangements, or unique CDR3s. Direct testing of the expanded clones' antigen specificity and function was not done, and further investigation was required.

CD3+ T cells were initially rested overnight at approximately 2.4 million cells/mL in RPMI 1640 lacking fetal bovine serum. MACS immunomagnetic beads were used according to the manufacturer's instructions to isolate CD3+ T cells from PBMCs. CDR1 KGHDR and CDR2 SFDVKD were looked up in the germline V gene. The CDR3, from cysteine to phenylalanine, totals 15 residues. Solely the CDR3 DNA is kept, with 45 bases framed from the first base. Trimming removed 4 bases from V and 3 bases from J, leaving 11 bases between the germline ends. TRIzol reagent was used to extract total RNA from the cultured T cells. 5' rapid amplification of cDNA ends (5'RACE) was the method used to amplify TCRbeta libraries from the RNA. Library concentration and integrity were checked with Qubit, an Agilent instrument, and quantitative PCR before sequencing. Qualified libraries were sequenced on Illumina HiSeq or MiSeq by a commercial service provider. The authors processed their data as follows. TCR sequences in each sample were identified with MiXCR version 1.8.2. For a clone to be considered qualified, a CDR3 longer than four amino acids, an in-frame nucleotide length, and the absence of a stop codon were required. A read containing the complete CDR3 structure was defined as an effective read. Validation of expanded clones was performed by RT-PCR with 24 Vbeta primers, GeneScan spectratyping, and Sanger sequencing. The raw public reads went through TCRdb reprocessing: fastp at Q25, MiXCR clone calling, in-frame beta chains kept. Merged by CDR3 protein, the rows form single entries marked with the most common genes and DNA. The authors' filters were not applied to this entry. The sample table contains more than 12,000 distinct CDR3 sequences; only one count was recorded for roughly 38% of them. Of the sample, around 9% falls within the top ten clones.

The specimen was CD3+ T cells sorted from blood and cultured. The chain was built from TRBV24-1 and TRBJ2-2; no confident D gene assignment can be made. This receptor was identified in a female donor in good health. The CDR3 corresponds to CATSDAASDTGELFF. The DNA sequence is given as TGTGCCACCAGTGACGCCGCAAGCGACACCGGGGAGCTGTTTTTT.